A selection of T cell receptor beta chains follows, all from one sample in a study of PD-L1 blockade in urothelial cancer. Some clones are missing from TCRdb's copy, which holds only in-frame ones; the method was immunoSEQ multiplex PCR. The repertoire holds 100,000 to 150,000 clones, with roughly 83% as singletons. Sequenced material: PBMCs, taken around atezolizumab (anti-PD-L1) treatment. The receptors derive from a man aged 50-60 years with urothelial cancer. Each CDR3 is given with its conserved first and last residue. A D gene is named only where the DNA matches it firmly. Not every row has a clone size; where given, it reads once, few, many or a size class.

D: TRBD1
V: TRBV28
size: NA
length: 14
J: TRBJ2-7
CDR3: CASSPGQYRYEQYF
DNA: TGTGCCAGCAGTCCGGGACAGTACAGATACGAGCAGTACTTC

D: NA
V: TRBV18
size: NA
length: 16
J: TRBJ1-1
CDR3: CASSASQTTGDTEAFF
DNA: TGTGCCAGCTCAGCTTCACAGACCACGGGGGACACTGAAGCTTTCTTT

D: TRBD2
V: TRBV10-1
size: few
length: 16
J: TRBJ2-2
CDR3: CASSGGTSGRPGELFF
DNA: TGCGCCAGCAGTGGTGGGACTAGCGGGAGGCCCGGGGAGCTGTTTTTT

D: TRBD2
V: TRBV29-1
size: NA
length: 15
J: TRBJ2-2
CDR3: CSVLLAGGGTGELFF
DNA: TGCAGCGTTCTTTTAGCGGGAGGAGGCACCGGGGAGCTGTTTTTT

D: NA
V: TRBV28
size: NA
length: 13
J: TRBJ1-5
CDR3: CATLTALNQPQHF
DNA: TGTGCCACCCTGACAGCCTTAAATCAGCCCCAGCATTTT

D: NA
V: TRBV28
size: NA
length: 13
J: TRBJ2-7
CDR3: CASTLGRAYEQYF
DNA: TGTGCCAGCACTCTCGGCAGGGCCTACGAGCAGTACTTC

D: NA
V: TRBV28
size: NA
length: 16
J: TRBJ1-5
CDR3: CASRPRGGGLNQPQHF
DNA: TGTGCCAGCAGACCTCGAGGGGGGGGCCTAAATCAGCCCCAGCATTTT

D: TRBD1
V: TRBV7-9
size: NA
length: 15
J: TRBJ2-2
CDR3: CASSRGTGGVGELFF
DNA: TGTGCCAGCAGCCGTGGGACAGGGGGTGTCGGGGAGCTGTTTTTT

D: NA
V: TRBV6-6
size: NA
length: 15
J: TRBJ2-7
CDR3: CASSNLAVPIDEQYF
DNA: TGTGCCAGCAGCAACCTAGCCGTTCCCATTGACGAGCAGTACTTC

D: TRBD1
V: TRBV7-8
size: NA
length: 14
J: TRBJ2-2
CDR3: CASSTNRGTGELFF
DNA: TGTGCCAGCAGCACGAACAGGGGAACCGGGGAGCTGTTTTTT

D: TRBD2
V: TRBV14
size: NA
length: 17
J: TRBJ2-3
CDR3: CASSQGAGAVSTDTQYF
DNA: TGTGCCAGCAGCCAAGGCGCGGGAGCCGTTAGCACAGATACGCAGTATTTT

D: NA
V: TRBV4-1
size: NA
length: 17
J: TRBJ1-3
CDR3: CASSRDPTVPSGNTIYF
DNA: TGCGCCAGCAGCCGAGACCCGACAGTACCATCTGGAAACACCATATATTTT

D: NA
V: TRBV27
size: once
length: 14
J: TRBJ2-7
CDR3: CASSLSPGSYEQYF
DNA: TGTGCCAGCAGTTTATCGCCGGGTTCCTACGAGCAGTACTTC

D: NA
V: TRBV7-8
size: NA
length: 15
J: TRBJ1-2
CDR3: CASSLEVNRVGGYTF
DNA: TGTGCCAGCAGCTTAGAAGTGAACAGGGTCGGTGGCTACACCTTC

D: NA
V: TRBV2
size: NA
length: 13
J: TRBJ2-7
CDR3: CASKYTEPYEQYF
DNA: TGTGCCAGCAAATATACAGAACCCTACGAGCAGTACTTC

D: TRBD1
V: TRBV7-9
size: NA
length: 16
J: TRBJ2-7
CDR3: CASSPGQGLSSYEQYF
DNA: TGTGCCAGCAGCCCGGGACAGGGCCTAAGCTCCTACGAGCAGTACTTC

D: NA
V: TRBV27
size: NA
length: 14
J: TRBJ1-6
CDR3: CASSSADSYSPLHF
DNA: TGTGCCAGCAGTTCCGCGGACAGTTATTCACCCCTCCACTTT

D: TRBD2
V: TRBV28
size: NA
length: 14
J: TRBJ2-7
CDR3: CASSLRGLAGQEYF
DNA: TGTGCCAGCAGTTTAAGGGGACTAGCGGGACAGGAGTACTTC

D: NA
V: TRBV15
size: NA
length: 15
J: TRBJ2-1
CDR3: CATSRGGGAYNEQFF
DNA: TGTGCCACCAGCAGAGGTGGCGGGGCCTACAATGAGCAGTTCTTC

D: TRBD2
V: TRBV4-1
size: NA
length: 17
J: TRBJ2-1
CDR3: CASSQVPRGGRGNEQFF
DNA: TGCGCCAGCAGCCAAGTCCCCAGGGGCGGGAGGGGTAATGAGCAGTTCTTC

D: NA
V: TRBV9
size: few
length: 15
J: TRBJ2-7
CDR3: CASSVGRGFSYEQYF
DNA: TGTGCCAGCAGCGTAGGCAGGGGCTTTTCCTACGAGCAGTACTTC

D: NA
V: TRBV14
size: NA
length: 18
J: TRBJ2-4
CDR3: CASSQGRGRAQAKNIQYF
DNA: TGTGCCAGCAGCCAAGGCAGGGGAAGGGCCCAAGCCAAAAACATTCAGTACTTC

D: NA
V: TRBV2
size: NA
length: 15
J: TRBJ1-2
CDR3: CASSDAGRGSDGYTF
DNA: TGTGCCAGCAGTGACGCGGGGAGGGGGAGTGATGGCTACACCTTC

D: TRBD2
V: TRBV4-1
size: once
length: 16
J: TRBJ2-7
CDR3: CASSHTLGAGVPEQYF
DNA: TGCGCCAGCAGCCATACCCTCGGAGCGGGGGTCCCCGAGCAGTACTTC

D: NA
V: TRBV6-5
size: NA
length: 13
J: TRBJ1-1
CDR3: CASSYGGRPEAFF
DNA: TGTGCCAGCAGTTACGGAGGGAGGCCTGAAGCTTTCTTT

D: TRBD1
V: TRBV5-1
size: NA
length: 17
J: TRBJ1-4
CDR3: CASSRRLTGATNEKLFF
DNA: TGCGCCAGCAGCAGGAGGCTAACAGGGGCAACTAATGAAAAACTGTTTTTT

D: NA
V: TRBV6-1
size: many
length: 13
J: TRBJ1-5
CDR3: CATESGGHQPQHF
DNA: TGTGCCACCGAATCTGGGGGCCATCAGCCCCAGCATTTT

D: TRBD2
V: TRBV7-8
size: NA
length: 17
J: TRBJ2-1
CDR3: CASSRQGGLALYNEQFF
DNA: TGTGCCAGCAGCCGTCAGGGGGGACTAGCGCTCTACAATGAGCAGTTCTTC

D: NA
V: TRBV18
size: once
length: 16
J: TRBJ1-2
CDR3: CASSPRTAYPSNGYTF
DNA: TGTGCCAGCTCACCGCGGACAGCCTATCCGTCGAATGGCTACACCTTC

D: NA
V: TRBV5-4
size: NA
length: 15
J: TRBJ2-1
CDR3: CASSLGTRGPDEQFF
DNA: TGTGCCAGCAGCCTCGGGACTAGGGGGCCGGATGAGCAGTTCTTC

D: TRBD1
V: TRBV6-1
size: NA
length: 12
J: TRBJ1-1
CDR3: CASNRGNTEAFF
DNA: TGTGCCAGCAACAGGGGGAACACTGAAGCTTTCTTT

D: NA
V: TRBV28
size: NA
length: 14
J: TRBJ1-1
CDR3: CASTALGGPTEAFF
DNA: TGTGCCAGCACCGCCTTGGGGGGACCTACTGAAGCTTTCTTT

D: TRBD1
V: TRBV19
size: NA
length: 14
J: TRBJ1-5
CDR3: CASSMGQGNQPQHF
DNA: TGTGCCAGTAGTATGGGACAGGGGAATCAGCCCCAGCATTTT

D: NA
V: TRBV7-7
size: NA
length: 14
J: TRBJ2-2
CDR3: CASSLAQNTGELFF
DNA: TGTGCTAGCAGCTTAGCCCAAAACACCGGGGAGCTGTTTTTT

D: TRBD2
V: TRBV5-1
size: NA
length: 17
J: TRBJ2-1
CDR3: CASSLYGTSGRAGEQFF
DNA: TGCGCCAGCAGCTTGTACGGGACTAGCGGGAGGGCCGGTGAGCAGTTCTTC

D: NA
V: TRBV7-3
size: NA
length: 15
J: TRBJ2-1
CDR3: CASSFLLASYNEQFF
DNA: TGTGCCAGCAGCTTTCTCCTAGCGTCCTACAATGAGCAGTTCTTC